The TCR beta chain under discussion was sequenced for a study of cytomegalovirus exposure and HLA in healthy donors. Study observations and caveats: Reportedly, fewer N-insertions than the 666-donor mean appeared in an Asian-associated ancestry cluster in a later analysis. Altogether, 160 or so TCR beta chains were recorded as cytomegalovirus-associated.

Trimming took 4 bases from V and 1 from J, leaving 7 bases between them. From germline, CDR1 is WSHSY and CDR2 SAAADI. The CDR3 extends over 13 amino acids. Primers: 60 Vbeta forward and 13 Jbeta reverse. Assay: immunoSEQ multiplex PCR; the TCRdb copy retains only in-frame clones and omits some. The repertoire holds about 160,000 clones, with 70% to 85% as singletons. This clone appeared once. Its matching antigen is unknown. The sample was PBMCs. The source of this sequence is a man aged 35-49 years in good health and CMV-seronegative. The chain has TRBV10-2 and TRBJ2-5; D uncertain. The DNA of the CDR3 is TGCGCCAGCAGTGCCCTATTCCAAGAGACCCAGTACTTC. Its protein product is CASSALFQETQYF.